Listed below are T cell receptor beta chains from one sample, sequenced in a study of cytomegalovirus exposure and HLA in healthy donors. Libraries were prepared by immunoSEQ multiplex PCR; TCRdb keeps only in-frame clonotypes and omits some of them. This table has more than 90,000 clones, roughly 69% appearing once. The sequenced sample was PBMCs. These receptors were taken from a woman between 25 and 40 years old in good health and CMV-seronegative. The CDR3 runs from the conserved cysteine through the conserved F or W. The D gene is left open where the match is weak. Only some rows state a clone size, as once, few, many or a class for expanded clones.

>TRBV6-6|.|.|TRBJ2-7
CASSSDRRYF
>TRBV6-1|TRBD1|.|TRBJ2-1
CASSRDRGSEQFF
>TRBV30|.|once|TRBJ1-2
CARGTLFGYTF
>TRBV30|.|.|TRBJ2-7
CAWSVRGRVVDEQYF
>TRBV27|.|.|TRBJ2-6
CASRSPRGPGPSGANVLTF
>TRBV4-1|.|.|TRBJ2-7
CASSQVETYEQYF
>TRBV2|.|.|TRBJ1-4
CASSEAPLGRGSEKLFF
>TRBV9|.|.|TRBJ1-5
CASSRQVNQPQHF
>TRBV27|TRBD2|.|TRBJ2-7
CASRPGGGFTYEQYF
>TRBV28|TRBD1|.|TRBJ1-2
CASSLGQVLGGYTF
>TRBV6-5|TRBD1|.|TRBJ2-1
CASSWTGLNEQFF
>TRBV4-3|.|.|TRBJ2-7
CASSQDRSGSYEQYF
>TRBV2|.|.|TRBJ2-2
CASSMGDAGELFF
>TRBV19|.|.|TRBJ2-7
CASSMRFTYEQYF
>TRBV28|.|.|TRBJ1-4
CASSFVGQGTEKLFF
>TRBV6-1|TRBD2|few|TRBJ2-3
CAESMIAGAVDTQYF
>TRBV6-1|TRBD1|.|TRBJ1-1
CASRTPGQGNTEAFF
>TRBV7-9|TRBD1|.|TRBJ1-3
CASSPLLWTGDVSGNTIYF
>TRBV7-7|TRBD1|.|TRBJ2-1
CASSFGTGVSDEQFF
>TRBV5-5|TRBD2|.|TRBJ2-5
CASSLAGTSGEETQYF
>TRBV10-3|.|.|TRBJ2-3
CAISAEADTQYF
>TRBV7-9|TRBD1|.|TRBJ1-2
CASSPGQGPFYGYTF
>TRBV7-3|.|.|TRBJ2-5
CASSPGLTNTQYF
>TRBV5-1|.|.|TRBJ1-2
CASSLEGVGHYGYTF
>TRBV9|.|.|TRBJ1-2
CASSTRQVSNYGYTF
>TRBV6-1|.|.|TRBJ2-7
CASSERLLEQYF
>TRBV13|.|few|TRBJ1-3
CASSQGGPLSSGNTIYF
>TRBV5-4|.|.|TRBJ1-1
CASRPDRANTEAFF
>TRBV13|.|.|TRBJ1-2
CASSIPVRSAISGYTF
>TRBV29-1|TRBD1|.|TRBJ1-5
CSVGQGGNQPQHF
>TRBV6-1|TRBD1|few|TRBJ2-5
CASSQGEQETQYF
>TRBV7-9|TRBD2|.|TRBJ2-7
CASGFQRLEREGYEQYF
>TRBV4-1|TRBD2|.|TRBJ2-4
CASSPTVLQTSGRAKNIQYF
>TRBV5-6|TRBD2|.|TRBJ2-1
CASIETSGYSYEQFF
>TRBV10-3|TRBD1|.|TRBJ2-5
CATTGTEETQYF
>TRBV6-4|.|.|TRBJ1-6
CASSDTTGSSYNSPLHF
>TRBV4-1|TRBD1|.|TRBJ2-7
CASSTFPGQGYEQYF
>TRBV7-9|.|.|TRBJ2-1
CASGPREQFF
>TRBV25-1|.|.|TRBJ2-3
CASSGGDSLTNTQYF
>TRBV5-6|.|.|TRBJ1-5
CASSLYGEGLNQPQHF
>TRBV27|TRBD1|.|TRBJ1-2
CASGRDRGVYGYTF
>TRBV27|.|.|TRBJ2-6
CASSLSPGVGANVLTF
>TRBV6-6|.|once|TRBJ2-7
CASSQSKEGYEQYF
>TRBV10-2|TRBD1|.|TRBJ1-6
CASSGTGASPLHF
>TRBV12-5|.|.|TRBJ2-1
CASGLDRANEQFF
>TRBV10-3|.|.|TRBJ2-2
CAIRDSTGELFF
>TRBV25-1|TRBD1|few|TRBJ2-3
CASRLGQGGTDTQYF
>TRBV5-1|.|.|TRBJ2-7
CASSLGERRLSYEQYF
>TRBV28|TRBD2|many|TRBJ2-1
CASSYWTSGRAGDNEQFF
>TRBV28|TRBD1|.|TRBJ1-1
CASSAQGRAFF
>TRBV7-6|TRBD2|.|TRBJ2-1
CASSLARLAGYNEQFF
>TRBV6-1|.|.|TRBJ2-3
CASSEPHTDTQYF
>TRBV6-6|.|few|TRBJ1-6
CASSPREGSYNSPLHF
>TRBV28|.|.|TRBJ2-7
CASSFPPVGQPNSYEQYF
>TRBV27|TRBD1|.|TRBJ1-4
CASSPDRGGEKLFF